This T cell receptor beta chain was observed in a study of blood T cell repertoires in COVID-19 (dated by TCRdb to 2019 to 2021). Study-level background: The collaborator samples originated in the United States, Italy and Spain and spanned the acute and convalescent phases of COVID-19. The material from the prospective study consisted of cDNA or gDNA derived from T cells, B-cell-depleted T cells, or PBMCs. Subjects who had been exposed to COVID-19, were actively infected with it, or had recovered from it provided the deeply sampled blood TCRbeta repertoires that made up the dataset. The repertoires were released in a freely available public database meant as a resource for research on the immune response to SARS-CoV-2. Samples came from the ongoing ImmuneRACE study (first 160 participants) plus 1,254 subjects from 6 global collaborators. The sample metadata nearly always contained a de-identified subject ID, COVID-19 status, age in years and sex. HLA class I and class II types, where available, came from metadata supplied by the sample provider rather than from assay-based typing.

Findings and caveats that apply to the study as a whole: The quantity of clinical and demographic metadata differed by source and by participant and was supplied without curation.

Of note for this clone: No antigen is known for it. Base qualities are not recorded, but no much larger clone differs from it by a single base.

CDR1 and CDR2 are drawn from the germline V gene (reference sequence): LNHDA, SQIVND. The CDR3 has 14 amino acids, counting the end cysteine and phenylalanine. Only CDR3 DNA remains: 42 bases, in frame from the first base. Compared with germline, V lacks 7 bases and J lacks 10 bases; bases without a gene match: 7. The immunoSEQ Assay, a bias-controlled multiplex PCR, was used to amplify TCRbeta CDR3 regions from genomic DNA. As for the authors' bioinformatics: The number of nucleated cells in each sample was estimated from the amplification of reference gene primers within the assay. Sequence reads were collapsed and filtered to measure the absolute abundance of every unique TCRbeta CDR3 rearrangement. For each sample, productive Simpson clonality was calculated as the square root of Simpson's diversity index across productive rearrangements. TCRdb took over this immuneACCESS table, retaining in-frame rearrangements with V and J assigned. Such tables are incomplete; in checked studies, under half of the missing clones stem from an unresolved V gene, and the remainder is unexplained. Clone size and the V and J calls come from that table; the DNA yielded D and trimming. In this sample the table shows about 69,000 clones, approximately 83% of which occur a single time. Approximately 16% of the sample is held by the ten biggest clonotypes.

One collaborating source in Seattle enrolled patients during active infection and followed them longitudinally through the course of disease. The collaborating institutions used their own protocols to collect whole blood in K2EDTA tubes. Collaborator samples were shipped for TCRbeta analysis as frozen whole blood, isolated PBMCs, or DNA extracted from either sample type. Material for sequencing was peripheral blood. The chain is made from TRBV19 and TRBJ1-6; TRBD1 lines up with 10 middle nucleotides. This receptor was identified in a man aged 40-50 years with COVID-19, enrolled during active disease. The DNA reads TGTGCCAGTACCGGGACAGGGGCTAAGTCACCCCTCCACTTT. Its coded protein is CASTGTGAKSPLHF.